These 23 T cell receptor beta chains share one sample of origin, sequenced in a study of T cell repertoires in cytomegalovirus infection. A single record per CDR3 protein comes from TCRdb applying MiXCR to the reads. The sample has 150,000 to 200,000 distinct CDR3 sequences, about 28% seen once. Input material: PBMCs. Receptors originate from a human donor in good health (CMV status not recorded). Some clones in this sample may be carry-over from other donors' samples.

This clonotype has ten or more counts. The chain links TRBV7-2 to TRBJ1-2; D perhaps matches TRBD1 (6 bases). CDR3 length: 14 residues. Germline assignment: CDR1 SGHTA and CDR2 FQGNSA. V lost 5 bases to trimming and J lost 6 bases, with 16 bases between them. The CDR3 coding sequence is TGTGCCAGCAGCCCTAGAATGGGGGGCCATGGCTACACCTTC. This gives the protein CASSPRMGGHGYTF.

J is TRBJ2-2 and V is TRBV7-2; D may be TRBD1 or TRBD2 (6 bases each). Trimming took 5 bases from V and 4 from J, leaving 17 bases between them. Germline CDR1 and CDR2: SGHTA and FQGNSA. The CDR3 length is 16 residues. CDR3 residues: CASSRRGSASTGELFF. The DNA for the CDR3 is TGTGCCAGCAGCCGGAGGGGGTCGGCCAGCACCGGGGAGCTGTTTTTT.

This clonotype appeared a few times. V is TRBV7-6 and J is TRBJ2-5, with TRBD2 identical over 7 bases. Germline V gene data show CDR1 as SGHVS and CDR2 as FNYEAQ. The ends lost 1 base at V and 9 bases at J; junction bases unmatched: 8. The CDR3 runs to 14 residues. The CDR3 DNA reads as TGTGCCAGCAGCTTAGTCACGGAGGGAGGGGCCCAGTACTTC. This translates into CASSLVTEGGAQYF.

This clonotype has a count of ten or more. CDR3 sequence (DNA): TGTGCCAGCAGAGGCTGGGGACAGGGAGGGAATGAGCAGTTCTTC. Amino acids: CASRGWGQGGNEQFF. The chain employs TRBV7-2 and TRBJ2-1, with 9 positions matching TRBD1. Unmatched junction bases numbered 10, after V lost 6 bases and J lost 7 bases. CDR3 size: 15 residues. Germline V CDR1 and CDR2: SGHTA, FQGNSA.

In its sample, this clonotype was seen many times. This chain uses TRBV7-2 with TRBJ2-7, with no clear D. This CDR3 is built from 16 residues. From germline, CDR1 is SGHTA and CDR2 FQGNSA. V lost 2 bases and J 0 bases, leaving 14 bases between the germline ends. This CDR3 is CASSLTSRRNSYEQYF. CDR3 nucleotide sequence: TGTGCCAGCAGCTTAACATCACGACGGAACTCCTACGAGCAGTACTTC. Full variable domain (remainder filled in from reference TRBV7-2 and TRBJ2-7): GAGVSQSPSNKVTEKGKDVELRCDPISGHTALYWYRQSLGQGLEFLIYFQGNSAPDKSGLPSDRFSAERTGGSVSTLTIQRTQQEDSAVYLCASSLTSRRNSYEQYFGPGTRLTVT.

J is TRBJ2-1 and V is TRBV7-2; D ambiguous. Germline loops: CDR1 SGHTA, CDR2 FQGNSA. The CDR3 length is 15 residues. The V and J ends lost 0 bases and 2 bases respectively, with 8 bases between them. CDR3 region: CASSLAPGTYNEQFF. The CDR3 nucleotides read TGTGCCAGCAGCTTAGCGCCCGGAACCTACAATGAGCAGTTCTTC.

V usage is TRBV19 and J usage is TRBJ1-1; D gene uncertain. This CDR3 is built from 11 residues. Germline values: CDR1 LNHDA, CDR2 SQIVND (reference sequence). V lost 10 bases to trimming and J lost 10 bases, with 16 bases between them. The CDR3 loop is CAIFGPTRAFF. CDR3 coding DNA: TGTGCCATTTTCGGCCCGACCCGAGCTTTCTTT.

This clonotype showed up just a few times. The V gene is TRBV2, the J gene TRBJ2-5; 9 bases map to TRBD2. This CDR3 is built from 14 residues. Germline CDR1 is SNHLY and CDR2 is FYNNEI. Trimming cost V 6 bases and J 1 base; bases outside gene matches: 3. CDR3 bases: TGTGCCAGCAGGGCTAGCGGGGTCCAAGAGACCCAGTACTTC. It specifies CASRASGVQETQYF. Filled out from reference TRBV2 and TRBJ2-5, the complete variable domain reads EPEVTQTPSHQVTQMGQEVILRCVPISNHLYFYWYRQILGQKVEFLVSFYNNEISEKSEIFDDQFSVERPDGSNFTLKIRSTKLEDSAMYFCASRASGVQETQYFGPGTRLLVL.

This clonotype was counted between two and nine times. The V and J genes are TRBV7-2 and TRBJ1-5; no firm D call. Trimming removed 7 bases at V and 4 bases at J, with 8 bases between. Germline CDR1 SGHTA, CDR2 FQGNSA. The CDR3 is made up of 12 amino acids. In nucleotides, the CDR3 is TGTGCCAGCACCGTCTTAAATCAGCCCCAGCATTTT. Translating it yields CASTVLNQPQHF.

The sample holds many counts of this clonotype. The V and J genes are TRBV20-1 and TRBJ2-3; 8 bases line up with TRBD1. The germline V gene has CDR1 DFQATT and CDR2 SNEGSKA (reference sequence). The CDR3 has 15 amino acids. J gave up 2 bases and V 0 bases, and 4 bases lay outside the gene matches. The CDR3 loop is CSARDSGQDTDTQYF. For the CDR3, the DNA is TGCAGTGCTAGAGATTCGGGACAGGACACAGATACGCAGTATTTT.

With respect to this clonotype: A single base separates this from a much larger clone, so it may be a read error. The chain is built from TRBV11-2 and TRBJ1-5, with D uncertain. The germline CDR1 and CDR2 sequences are SGHAT and FQNNGV. Trimming cost V 10 bases and J 7 bases, with 17 bases left between them. The CDR3 contains 13 residues. The CDR3 bases are TGTGCCAACAGTCAAATTCTGGGCCAGCCCCAGCATTTT. Encoded protein: CANSQILGQPQHF.

The chain carries TRBV11-3 and TRBJ2-3; weak D call: TRBD1 (5 bases). The CDR3 length is 14 residues. The germline gives CDR1 SGHNT, CDR2 YENEEA. Trimming removed 5 bases at V and 2 bases at J, with 11 bases between. The CDR3 coding sequence is TGTGCCAGCAGCCGTTCAGGGATCACAGATACGCAGTATTTT. The encoded protein is CASSRSGITDTQYF.

V usage is TRBV2 and J usage is TRBJ2-3, with D possibly TRBD2 on 5 matching bases. This CDR3 is 12 amino acids long. The V end was cut by 7 bases, the J end by 0 bases, with 5 bases between. Germline V gene sequence: CDR1 SNHLY, CDR2 FYNNEI. The CDR3 spells CASTGSTDTQYF. DNA of the CDR3: TGTGCCAGCACGGGGAGCACAGATACGCAGTATTTT.

In its sample, this clonotype was seen a few times. The gene calls are TRBV19 and TRBJ2-6, with D unclear. The CDR3 contains 15 residues. The V gene's germline CDR1 is LNHDA and CDR2 SQIVND (reference sequence). V lost 9 bases, J lost 4 bases, and 16 bases lay in between. The CDR3 nucleotides are TGTGCCAGCGAGATGACAAAAGAAGGGGCCAACGTCCTGACTTTC. Its protein is CASEMTKEGANVLTF.

The chain uses TRBV2 and TRBJ1-5; no definite D call. CDR1 SNHLY and CDR2 FYNNEI come from the germline V gene. The CDR3 covers 12 residues. V lost 6 bases to trimming and J lost 6 bases, with 9 bases between them. The CDR3 here is CASRTEAQPQHF. The CDR3 bases are TGTGCCAGCAGGACGGAGGCTCAGCCCCAGCATTTT.

This clonotype was detected ten times or more. The rearrangement joins TRBV7-8 to TRBJ1-5, with D possibly TRBD1 on 5 matching bases. This CDR3 has 14 amino acids. CDR1 is SGHVS and CDR2 is FQNEAQ in the germline V gene. V was pared by 0 bases and J by 6 bases, with 9 bases between. DNA of the CDR3: TGTGCCAGCAGCTTAGCGGGGCAGGCTCAGCCCCAGCATTTT. Translation: CASSLAGQAQPQHF.

This chain connects TRBV28 to TRBJ2-7; TRBD2 agrees at 7 bases. The CDR3 extends over 13 amino acids. Germline trimming cut 6 bases from V and 8 bases from J; bases unmatched to any gene: 10. Germline-derived CDR1 and CDR2 are MDHEN and SYDVKM. CDR3 sequence: CASSQDRGEKQYF. As DNA, the CDR3 is TGTGCCAGCAGCCAGGACCGGGGGGAAAAGCAGTACTTC.

This clonotype was detected a few times. The chain recombines TRBV12-3 or TRBV12-4 with TRBJ2-7; D may be TRBD1 or TRBD2 (5 bases each). This CDR3 is built from 14 residues. The V end was cut by 6 bases, the J end by 0 bases, with 12 bases between. This CDR3 is CASRGTAVSYEQYF. Written as DNA, the CDR3 is TGTGCCAGCAGGGGGACGGCGGTCTCCTACGAGCAGTACTTC.

In its sample, this clonotype was seen a few times. This chain joins TRBV6-2 or TRBV6-3 and TRBJ2-7; maybe TRBD2 (6 bases). The germline CDR1 and CDR2 sequences are MNHEY and SVGEGT. Trimming stripped 7 bases from V and 5 bases from J, with 18 bases between. CDR3 length: 14 residues. CDR3 coding DNA: TGTGCCAGCACCAAGGGGACTTCTCGGAACGAGCAGTACTTC. It specifies CASTKGTSRNEQYF.

The CDR3 sequence: CSVEGYDEKLFF. The CDR3, as DNA: TGCAGCGTTGAAGGTTACGATGAAAAACTGTTTTTT. The chain uses TRBV29-1 and TRBJ1-4; D not certain. From germline, CDR1 is SQVTM and CDR2 ANQGSEA. CDR3 size: 12 residues. The V end lost 1 base, the J end lost 6 bases, and 6 bases lay between the germline ends.

This clonotype was counted between two and nine times. The V call is TRBV20-1, the J call TRBJ1-4, with TRBD1 matching 8 bases. The V gene's germline CDR1 is DFQATT and CDR2 SNEGSKA (reference sequence). The junction had 3 bases not matched to a gene; V was cut back by 2 bases and J by 10 bases. This CDR3 spans 12 amino acids. CDR3 in amino acids: CSARTGGGKLFF. For the CDR3, the DNA is TGCAGTGCTAGAACAGGGGGAGGAAAACTGTTTTTT.

There are a few counts of this clonotype. The genes are TRBV4-3 and TRBJ2-7; D is uncertain. V was shortened by 0 bases and J by 2 bases, with 11 bases between the two germline ends. This CDR3 region has 15 residues. Germline V gives CDR1 LGHNA, CDR2 YSLEER. CDR3 sequence reads: CASSQEWAGTYEQYF. The DNA for the CDR3 is TGCGCCAGCAGCCAAGAATGGGCTGGAACCTACGAGCAGTACTTC.

This clonotype appeared a few times. The rearrangement joins TRBV9 to TRBJ2-1; D unclear. The CDR3 totals 14 residues. The germline V gene encodes CDR1 SGDLS and CDR2 YYNGEE. V was trimmed by 0 bases and J by 6 bases, leaving 10 bases between them. CDR3 in amino acids: CASSVDPDANEQFF. For the CDR3, the DNA is TGTGCCAGCAGCGTAGACCCTGATGCCAATGAGCAGTTCTTC.